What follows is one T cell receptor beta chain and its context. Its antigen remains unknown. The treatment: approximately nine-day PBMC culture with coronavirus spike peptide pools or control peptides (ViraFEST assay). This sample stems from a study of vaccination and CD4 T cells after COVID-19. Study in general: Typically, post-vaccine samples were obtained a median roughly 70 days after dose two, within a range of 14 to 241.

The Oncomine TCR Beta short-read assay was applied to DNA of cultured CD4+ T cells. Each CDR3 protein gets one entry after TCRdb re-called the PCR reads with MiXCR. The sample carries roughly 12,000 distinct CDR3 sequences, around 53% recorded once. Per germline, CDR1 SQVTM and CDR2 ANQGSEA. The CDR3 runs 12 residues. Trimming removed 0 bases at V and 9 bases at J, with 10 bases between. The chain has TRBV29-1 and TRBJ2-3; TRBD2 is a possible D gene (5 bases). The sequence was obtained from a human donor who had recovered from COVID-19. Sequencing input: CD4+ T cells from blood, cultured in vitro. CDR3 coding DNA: TGCAGCGTTGAAGAGGTCCCGGGGACGCAGTATTTT. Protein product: CSVEEVPGTQYF.